This is a list of T cell receptor beta chains from one sample in a study of blood T cells in healthy people across ages. TCRdb itself ran the 5' RACE reads through MiXCR, one entry per CDR3 protein. The profile covers 750,000 to 950,000 distinct CDR3 sequences, with 25% to 35% appearing a single time and roughly a tenth taken by the ten largest. The sample was also linked to a second study, of T cells of mothers and their children.

Material for sequencing was blood. Receptors were obtained from a woman in her thirties or forties in good health. Both conserved end residues are part of each CDR3. Each record gives: CDR3 length, V gene, CDR3 protein.

len: 14; v_gene: TRBV12-3/TRBV12-4; CDR3aa: CASKGGGQGDTQYF
len: 17; v_gene: TRBV4-3; CDR3aa: CASSQDRGVSSTDTQYF
len: 13; v_gene: TRBV5-1; CDR3aa: CASSSAQINEQYF
len: 15; v_gene: TRBV27; CDR3aa: CASSLSGQQLYEQYF
len: 16; v_gene: TRBV7-2; CDR3aa: CASSSGLAVGMNEQFF
len: 15; v_gene: TRBV7-2; CDR3aa: CASRRGGSGSYEQYF
len: 13; v_gene: TRBV6-4; CDR3aa: CQARGRKFTEAFF
len: 16; v_gene: TRBV5-1; CDR3aa: CASSPGQNSGANVLTF
len: 14; v_gene: TRBV28; CDR3aa: CASSLHAGAGEQYF
len: 17; v_gene: TRBV27; CDR3aa: CASSTGSLLAGVYEQFF
len: 15; v_gene: TRBV5-1; CDR3aa: CASSLGSGPRETQYF
len: 20; v_gene: TRBV20-1; CDR3aa: CSAIRDRLLTQGGIYNEQFF
len: 15; v_gene: TRBV7-6; CDR3aa: CASSWGDRNTGELFF
len: 16; v_gene: TRBV20-1; CDR3aa: CSARGTSGGAPDTQYF
len: 17; v_gene: TRBV3-1; CDR3aa: CASSQGLADNAQETQYF
len: 17; v_gene: TRBV13; CDR3aa: CASSSRTSGGAEETQYF
len: 14; v_gene: TRBV7-9; CDR3aa: CASTWGGLSDTQYF
len: 13; v_gene: TRBV28; CDR3aa: CASSDPSGETQYF
len: 13; v_gene: TRBV28; CDR3aa: CASSFRQIYGYTF
len: 17; v_gene: TRBV7-6; CDR3aa: CASSSFKGGDRAYEQYF
len: 13; v_gene: TRBV24-1; CDR3aa: CATSDARADTQYF
len: 14; v_gene: TRBV15; CDR3aa: CATSTQDIQETQYF
len: 15; v_gene: TRBV12-3/TRBV12-4; CDR3aa: CASSFDRRNYNEQFF
len: 13; v_gene: TRBV20-1; CDR3aa: CSARDGQGIEAFF
len: 14; v_gene: TRBV20-1; CDR3aa: CSAVRTGFTGELFF
len: 16; v_gene: TRBV20-1; CDR3aa: CSASAWEPPYTDTQYF
len: 12; v_gene: TRBV2; CDR3aa: CANRVSTDTQYF
len: 15; v_gene: TRBV7-6; CDR3aa: CASSSQGRGGEPLHF
len: 14; v_gene: TRBV30; CDR3aa: CAWRARGVTYEQYF
len: 15; v_gene: TRBV4-3; CDR3aa: CAGSQDGGGYNEQFF
len: 18; v_gene: TRBV6-2/TRBV6-3; CDR3aa: CASSYSRARQRSSYEQYF
len: 13; v_gene: TRBV24-1; CDR3aa: CATSETANYGYTF
len: 14; v_gene: TRBV12-3/TRBV12-4; CDR3aa: CASSSTGDTYGYTF
len: 16; v_gene: TRBV7-2; CDR3aa: CASSLVRRVSSGEQFF
len: 10; v_gene: TRBV6-9; CDR3aa: CASSSTEAFF
len: 17; v_gene: TRBV4-1; CDR3aa: CASSQDLGLLSGNTIYF
len: 17; v_gene: TRBV28; CDR3aa: CASSLGGWASSYSEQFF
len: 16; v_gene: TRBV20-1; CDR3aa: CSARGSTSGGAGEQYF
len: 16; v_gene: TRBV7-3; CDR3aa: CASSPLSSSDGDEQYF
len: 13; v_gene: TRBV9; CDR3aa: CASSVANANEQFF
len: 15; v_gene: TRBV4-3; CDR3aa: CASSQDVGTRNTQYF
len: 16; v_gene: TRBV9; CDR3aa: CASSVAPGVGHNEQFF
len: 13; v_gene: TRBV27; CDR3aa: CASSRTVTYEQYF
len: 15; v_gene: TRBV29-1; CDR3aa: CSVQIGQGKFYEQYF
len: 13; v_gene: TRBV20-1; CDR3aa: CSARDTQGNIQYF
len: 17; v_gene: TRBV3-1; CDR3aa: CASSPHRSGGISGTQYF
len: 15; v_gene: TRBV5-1; CDR3aa: CASSTGRSTQETQYF
len: 17; v_gene: TRBV5-1; CDR3aa: CASSLGALGSGQETQYF
len: 14; v_gene: TRBV29-1; CDR3aa: CSVAGQSEGYEQFF
len: 13; v_gene: TRBV27; CDR3aa: CASSFGGRNEQYF